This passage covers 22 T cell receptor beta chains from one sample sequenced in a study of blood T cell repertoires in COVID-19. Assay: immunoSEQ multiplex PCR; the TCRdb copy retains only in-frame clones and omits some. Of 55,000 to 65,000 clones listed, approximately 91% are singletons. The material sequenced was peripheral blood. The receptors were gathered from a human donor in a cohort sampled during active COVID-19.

CDR3 nucleotides: TGTGCCAGCAGCGTAGGGGGCAGGGGGAGCACCGGGGAGCTGTTTTTT. This codes for CASSVGGRGSTGELFF. The chain recombines TRBV9 with TRBJ2-2, with 7 nucleotides matching TRBD1. This CDR3 is built from 16 residues. Trimming took 0 bases from V and 4 from J; bases not matched to a gene: 6. Germline lookup yields CDR1 SGDLS and CDR2 YYNGEE.

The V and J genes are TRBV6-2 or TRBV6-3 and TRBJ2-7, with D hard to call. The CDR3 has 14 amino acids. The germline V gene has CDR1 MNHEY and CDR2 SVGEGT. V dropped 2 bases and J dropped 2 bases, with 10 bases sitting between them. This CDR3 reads CASSYAPRTYEQYF. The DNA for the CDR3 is TGTGCCAGCAGTTACGCGCCGCGAACCTACGAGCAGTACTTC.

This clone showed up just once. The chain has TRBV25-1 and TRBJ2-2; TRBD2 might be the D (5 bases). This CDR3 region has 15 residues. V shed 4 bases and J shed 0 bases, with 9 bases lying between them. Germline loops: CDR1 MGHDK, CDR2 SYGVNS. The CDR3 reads CASSVRAPNTGELFF. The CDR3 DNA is TGTGCCAGCAGTGTGAGGGCTCCGAACACCGGGGAGCTGTTTTTT.

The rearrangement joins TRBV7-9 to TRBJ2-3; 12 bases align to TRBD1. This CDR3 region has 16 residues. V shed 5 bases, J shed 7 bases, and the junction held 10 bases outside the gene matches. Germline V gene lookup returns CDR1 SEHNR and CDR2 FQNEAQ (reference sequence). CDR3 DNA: TGTGCCAGCAGCCCTCCCGGGACAGGGGGCGCAAATACGCAGTATTTT. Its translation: CASSPPGTGGANTQYF.

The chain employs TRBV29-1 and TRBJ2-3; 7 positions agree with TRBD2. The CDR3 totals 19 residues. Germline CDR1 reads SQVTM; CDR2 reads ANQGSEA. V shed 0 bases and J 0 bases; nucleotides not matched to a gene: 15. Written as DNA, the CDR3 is TGCAGCGTTGAAGAATTACTAGCGCCCGATTCTCTTAGCACAGATACGCAGTATTTT. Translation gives CSVEELLAPDSLSTDTQYF.

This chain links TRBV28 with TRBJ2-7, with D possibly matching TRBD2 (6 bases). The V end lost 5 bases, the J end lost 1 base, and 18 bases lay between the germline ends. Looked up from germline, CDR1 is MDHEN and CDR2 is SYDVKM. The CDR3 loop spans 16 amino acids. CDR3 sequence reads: CASSPRGTARSYEQYF. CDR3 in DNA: TGTGCCAGCAGTCCCCGGGGGACCGCGCGGTCCTACGAGCAGTACTTC.

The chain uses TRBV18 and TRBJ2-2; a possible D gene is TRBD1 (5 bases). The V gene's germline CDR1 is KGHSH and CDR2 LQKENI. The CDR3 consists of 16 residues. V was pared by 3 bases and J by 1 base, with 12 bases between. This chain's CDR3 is CASSPPDRMNTGELFF. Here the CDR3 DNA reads TGTGCCAGCTCACCGCCTGACAGAATGAACACCGGGGAGCTGTTTTTT.

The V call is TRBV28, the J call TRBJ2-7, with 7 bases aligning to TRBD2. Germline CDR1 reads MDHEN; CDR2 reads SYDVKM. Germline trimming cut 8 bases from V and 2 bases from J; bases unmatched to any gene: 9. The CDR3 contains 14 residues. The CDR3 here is CASGEREPPYEQYF. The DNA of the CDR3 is TGTGCCAGCGGTGAGCGGGAACCTCCCTACGAGCAGTACTTC.

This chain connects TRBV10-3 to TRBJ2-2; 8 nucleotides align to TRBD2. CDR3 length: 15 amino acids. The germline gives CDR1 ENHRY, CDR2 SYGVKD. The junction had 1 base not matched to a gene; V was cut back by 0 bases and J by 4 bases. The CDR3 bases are TGTGCCATCAGTGAGTCACTAGCGGCCACCGGGGAGCTGTTTTTT. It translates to CAISESLAATGELFF.

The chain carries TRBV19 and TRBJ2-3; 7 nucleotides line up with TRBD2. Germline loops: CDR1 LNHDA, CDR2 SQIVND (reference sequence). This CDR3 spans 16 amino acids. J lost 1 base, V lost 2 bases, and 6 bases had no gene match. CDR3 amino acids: CASSITAGVGTDTQYF. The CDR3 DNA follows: TGTGCCAGTAGTATAACGGCGGGAGTAGGCACAGATACGCAGTATTTT.

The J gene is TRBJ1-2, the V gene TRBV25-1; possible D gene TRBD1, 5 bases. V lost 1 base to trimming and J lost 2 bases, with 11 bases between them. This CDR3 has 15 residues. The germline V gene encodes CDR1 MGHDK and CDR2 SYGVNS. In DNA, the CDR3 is TGTGCCAGCAGTGAATCGACAGCTCGCAACTATGGCTACACCTTC. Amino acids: CASSESTARNYGYTF.

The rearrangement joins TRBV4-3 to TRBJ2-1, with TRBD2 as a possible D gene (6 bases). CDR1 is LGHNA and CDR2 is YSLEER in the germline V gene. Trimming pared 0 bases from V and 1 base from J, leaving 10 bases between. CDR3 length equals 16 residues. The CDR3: CASSQDWRDSYNEQFF. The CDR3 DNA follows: TGCGCCAGCAGCCAAGATTGGAGGGATTCCTACAATGAGCAGTTCTTC.

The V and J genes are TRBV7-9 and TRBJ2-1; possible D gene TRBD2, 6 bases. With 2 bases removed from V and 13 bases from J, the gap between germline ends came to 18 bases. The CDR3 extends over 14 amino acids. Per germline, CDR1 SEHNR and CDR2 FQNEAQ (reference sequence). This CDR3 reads CASSLPSGRSSQFF. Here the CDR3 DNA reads TGTGCCAGCAGCTTACCGAGCGGGCGGAGCTCCCAGTTCTTC.

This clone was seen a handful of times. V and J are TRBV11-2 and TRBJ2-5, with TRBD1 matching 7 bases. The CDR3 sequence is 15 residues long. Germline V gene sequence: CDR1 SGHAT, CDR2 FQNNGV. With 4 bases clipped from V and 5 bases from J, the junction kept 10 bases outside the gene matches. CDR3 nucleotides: TGTGCCAGCAGCTCACATAGGGGGCCAGGCGAGACCCAGTACTTC. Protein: CASSSHRGPGETQYF.

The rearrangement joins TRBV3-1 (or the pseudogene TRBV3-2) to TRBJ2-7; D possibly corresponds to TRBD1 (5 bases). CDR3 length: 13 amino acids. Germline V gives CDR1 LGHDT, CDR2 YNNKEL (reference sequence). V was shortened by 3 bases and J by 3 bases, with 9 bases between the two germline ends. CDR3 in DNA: TGTGCCAGCAGCCACGACAGAATCTACGAGCAGTACTTC. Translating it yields CASSHDRIYEQYF.

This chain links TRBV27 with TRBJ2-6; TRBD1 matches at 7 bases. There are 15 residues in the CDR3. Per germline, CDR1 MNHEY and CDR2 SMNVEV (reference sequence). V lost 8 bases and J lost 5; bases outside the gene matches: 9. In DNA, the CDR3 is TGTGCCAGCTCAAAAGAAGGGGGCTGGGCCAACGTCCTGACTTTC. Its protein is CASSKEGGWANVLTF.

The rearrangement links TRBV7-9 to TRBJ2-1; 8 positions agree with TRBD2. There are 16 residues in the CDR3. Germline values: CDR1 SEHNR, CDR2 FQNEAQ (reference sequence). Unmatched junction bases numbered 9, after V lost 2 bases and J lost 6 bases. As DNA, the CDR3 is TGTGCCAGCAGCTTAACCCAAGCGGGAGAGGGCAATGAGCAGTTCTTC. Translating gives CASSLTQAGEGNEQFF.

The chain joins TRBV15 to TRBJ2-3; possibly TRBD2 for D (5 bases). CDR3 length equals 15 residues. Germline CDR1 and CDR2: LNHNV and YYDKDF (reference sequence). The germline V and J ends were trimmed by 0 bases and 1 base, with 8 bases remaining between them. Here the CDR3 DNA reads TGTGCCACCAGCAGAGATCGGGAACGCACAGATACGCAGTATTTT. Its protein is CATSRDRERTDTQYF. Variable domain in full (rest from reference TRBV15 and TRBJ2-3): DAMVIQNPRYQVTQFGKPVTLSCSQTLNHNVMYWYQQKSSQAPKLLFHYYDKDFNNEADTPDNFQSRRPNTSFCFLDIRSPGLGDTAMYLCATSRDRERTDTQYFGPGTRLTVL.

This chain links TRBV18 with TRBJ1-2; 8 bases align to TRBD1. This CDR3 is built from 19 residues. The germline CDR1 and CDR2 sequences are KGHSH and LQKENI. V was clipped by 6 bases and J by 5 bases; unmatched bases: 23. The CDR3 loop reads CASSEGTGLGRRGPYGYTF. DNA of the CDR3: TGTGCCAGCTCTGAAGGGACAGGTCTTGGTCGCCGGGGACCATATGGCTACACCTTC.

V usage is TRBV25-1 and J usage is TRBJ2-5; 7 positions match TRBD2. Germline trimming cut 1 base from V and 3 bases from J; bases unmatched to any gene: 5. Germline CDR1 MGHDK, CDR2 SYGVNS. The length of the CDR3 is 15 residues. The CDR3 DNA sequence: TGTGCCAGCAGTGAATGGACTAGAAATAAAGAGACCCAGTACTTC. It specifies CASSEWTRNKETQYF.

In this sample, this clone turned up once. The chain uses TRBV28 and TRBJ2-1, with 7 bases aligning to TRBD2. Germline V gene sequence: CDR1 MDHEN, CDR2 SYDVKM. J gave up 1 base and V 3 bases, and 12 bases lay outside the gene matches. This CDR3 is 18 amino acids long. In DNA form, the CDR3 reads TGTGCCAGCAGTTTCAGGTCACGGGGGGATTTGTCCTACAATGAGCAGTTCTTC. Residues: CASSFRSRGDLSYNEQFF.

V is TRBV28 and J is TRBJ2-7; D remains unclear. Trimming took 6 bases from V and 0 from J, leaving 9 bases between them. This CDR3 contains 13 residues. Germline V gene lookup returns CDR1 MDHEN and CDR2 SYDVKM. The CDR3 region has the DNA TGTGCCAGCAGAACAGAGAACTCCTACGAGCAGTACTTC. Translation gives CASRTENSYEQYF.